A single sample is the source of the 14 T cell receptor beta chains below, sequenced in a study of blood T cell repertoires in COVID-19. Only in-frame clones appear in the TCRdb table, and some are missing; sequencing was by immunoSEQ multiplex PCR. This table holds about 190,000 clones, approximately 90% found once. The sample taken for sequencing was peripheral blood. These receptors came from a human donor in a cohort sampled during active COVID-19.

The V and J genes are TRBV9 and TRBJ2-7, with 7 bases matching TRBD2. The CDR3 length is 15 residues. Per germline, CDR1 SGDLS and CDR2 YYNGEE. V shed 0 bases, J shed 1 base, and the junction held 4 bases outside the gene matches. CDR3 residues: CASSVEAGLSYEQYF. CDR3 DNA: TGTGCCAGCAGCGTAGAAGCGGGGCTTTCCTACGAGCAGTACTTC.

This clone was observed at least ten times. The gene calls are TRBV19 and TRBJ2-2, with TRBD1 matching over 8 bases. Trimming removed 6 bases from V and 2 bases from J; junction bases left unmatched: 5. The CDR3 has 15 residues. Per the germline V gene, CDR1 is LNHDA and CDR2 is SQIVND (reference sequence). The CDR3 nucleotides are TGTGCCAGTAGACGGACAGGGTTTAACACCGGGGAGCTGTTTTTT. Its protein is CASRRTGFNTGELFF.

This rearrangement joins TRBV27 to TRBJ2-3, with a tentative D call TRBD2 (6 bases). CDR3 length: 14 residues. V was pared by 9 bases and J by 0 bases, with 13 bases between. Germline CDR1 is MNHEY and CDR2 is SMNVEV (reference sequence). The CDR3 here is CASRLGRSTDTQYF. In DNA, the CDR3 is TGTGCCAGTAGACTAGGGCGTAGCACAGATACGCAGTATTTT.

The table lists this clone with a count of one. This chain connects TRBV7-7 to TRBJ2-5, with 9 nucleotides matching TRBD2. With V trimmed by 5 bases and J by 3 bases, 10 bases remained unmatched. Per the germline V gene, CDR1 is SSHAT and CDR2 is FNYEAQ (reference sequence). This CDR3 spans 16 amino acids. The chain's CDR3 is CASSKGAGGPKETQYF. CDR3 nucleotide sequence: TGTGCCAGCAGCAAGGGGGCGGGAGGGCCTAAAGAGACCCAGTACTTC.

CDR3 nucleotides: TGTGCCAGCAGCAAGGACAGTAAATACGAGCAGTACTTC. Translation: CASSKDSKYEQYF. This chain connects TRBV5-4 to TRBJ2-7, with a weak D call TRBD1 (6 bases). Germline V gene lookup returns CDR1 SGHNT and CDR2 YYREEE (reference sequence). The CDR3 sequence is 13 residues long. V lost 4 bases to trimming and J lost 4 bases, with 12 bases between them.

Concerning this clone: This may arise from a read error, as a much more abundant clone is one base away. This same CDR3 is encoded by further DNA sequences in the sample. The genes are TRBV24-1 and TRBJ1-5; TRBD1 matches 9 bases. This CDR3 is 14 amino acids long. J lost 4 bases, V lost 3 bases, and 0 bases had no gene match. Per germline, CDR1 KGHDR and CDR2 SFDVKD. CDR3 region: CATSDGQGNQPQHF. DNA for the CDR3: TGTGCCACCAGTGATGGACAGGGGAATCAGCCCCAGCATTTT.

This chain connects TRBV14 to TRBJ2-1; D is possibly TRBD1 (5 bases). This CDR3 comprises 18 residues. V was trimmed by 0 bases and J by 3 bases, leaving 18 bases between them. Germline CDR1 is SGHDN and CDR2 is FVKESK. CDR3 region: CASSQDKLGAQYYNEQFF. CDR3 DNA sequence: TGTGCCAGCAGCCAAGATAAGTTAGGGGCTCAATACTACAATGAGCAGTTCTTC.

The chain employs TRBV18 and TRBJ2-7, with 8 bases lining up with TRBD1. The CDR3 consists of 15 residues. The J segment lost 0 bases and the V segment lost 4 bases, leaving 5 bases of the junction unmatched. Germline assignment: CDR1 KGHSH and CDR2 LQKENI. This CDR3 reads CASSLTGATSYEQYF. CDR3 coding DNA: TGTGCCAGCTCACTGACAGGGGCCACCTCCTACGAGCAGTACTTC.

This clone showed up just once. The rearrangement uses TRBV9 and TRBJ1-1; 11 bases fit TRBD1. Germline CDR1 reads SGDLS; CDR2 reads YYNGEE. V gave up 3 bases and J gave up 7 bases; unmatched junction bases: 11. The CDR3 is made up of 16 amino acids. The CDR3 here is CASSARDRGGKGEAFF. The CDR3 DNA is TGTGCCAGCAGCGCTAGGGACAGGGGGGGAAAAGGTGAAGCTTTCTTT.

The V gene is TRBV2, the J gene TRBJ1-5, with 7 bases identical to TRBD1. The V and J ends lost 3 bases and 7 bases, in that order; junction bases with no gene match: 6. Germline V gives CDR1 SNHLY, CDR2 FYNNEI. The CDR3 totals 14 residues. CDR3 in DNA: TGTGCCAGCAGTGATAACAGGGGCGGCCAGCCCCAGCATTTT. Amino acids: CASSDNRGGQPQHF. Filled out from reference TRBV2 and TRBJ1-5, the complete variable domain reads EPEVTQTPSHQVTQMGQEVILRCVPISNHLYFYWYRQILGQKVEFLVSFYNNEISEKSEIFDDQFSVERPDGSNFTLKIRSTKLEDSAMYFCASSDNRGGQPQHFGDGTRLSIL.

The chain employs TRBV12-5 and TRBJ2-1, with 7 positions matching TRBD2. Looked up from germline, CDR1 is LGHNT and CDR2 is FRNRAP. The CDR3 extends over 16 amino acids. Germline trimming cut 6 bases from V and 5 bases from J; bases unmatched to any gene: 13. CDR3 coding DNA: TGTGCTAGTGGGACCGGAAGCGGGGATCCTCACAATGAGCAGTTCTTC. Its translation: CASGTGSGDPHNEQFF.

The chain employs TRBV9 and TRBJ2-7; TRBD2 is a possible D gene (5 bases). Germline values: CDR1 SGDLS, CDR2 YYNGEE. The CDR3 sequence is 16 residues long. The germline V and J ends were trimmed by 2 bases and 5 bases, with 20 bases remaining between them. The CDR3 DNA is TGTGCCAGCAGCGTCGGATCTCCTCCAGGAGGACACGAGCAGTACTTC. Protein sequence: CASSVGSPPGGHEQYF.

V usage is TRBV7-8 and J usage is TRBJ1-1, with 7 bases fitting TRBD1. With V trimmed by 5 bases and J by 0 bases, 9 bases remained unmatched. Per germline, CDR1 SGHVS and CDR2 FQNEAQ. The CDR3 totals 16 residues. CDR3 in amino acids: CASSGKWGQMNTEAFF. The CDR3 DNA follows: TGTGCCAGCAGCGGAAAATGGGGACAGATGAACACTGAAGCTTTCTTT.

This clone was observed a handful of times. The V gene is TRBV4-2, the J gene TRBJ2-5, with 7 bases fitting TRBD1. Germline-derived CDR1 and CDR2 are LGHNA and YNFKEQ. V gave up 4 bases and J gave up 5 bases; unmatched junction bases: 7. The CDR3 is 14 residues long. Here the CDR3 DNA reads TGTGCCAGCAGCCCGAATACAGGGGTCGAGACCCAGTACTTC. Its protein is CASSPNTGVETQYF.